The clone carrying this T cell receptor (beta chain) was detected only a few times. This record belongs to a study of blood T cell repertoires in COVID-19. Study details: Samples taken during acute and convalescent COVID-19 were collected in the United States, Italy and Spain.

CDR3 length: 14 residues. The germline V gene has CDR1 DFQATT and CDR2 SNEGSKA (reference sequence). Trimming took off 3 bases at V and 3 bases at J, with 15 bases between the two ends. Original processing methods: Reference gene primer amplification gave estimated nucleated cell counts. Profiled with immunoSEQ multiplex PCR; TCRdb holds only in-frame clones, not every one. From that table come the V and J calls and clone size; the DNA was used to work out D and trimming. The data hold approximately 150,000 clones, with 84% observed a single time. Material for sequencing was peripheral blood. The source of this sequence is a young man with COVID-19, enrolled during active disease. The chain employs TRBV20-1 and TRBJ2-7, with D perhaps TRBD2 (6 bases). The CDR3 here is CSASPLAFGYEQYF. CDR3 bases: TGCAGTGCTAGTCCTCTAGCGTTCGGCTACGAGCAGTACTTC.